This entry lists 32 T cell receptor beta chains sequenced from one sample in a study of CD8 T cells in ankylosing spondylitis. Study-wide points: Seemingly distinctive of ankylosing spondylitis blood was a TCR beta motif formed by eight highly homologous variants.

From the 5' RACE reads, TCRdb called clonotypes with MiXCR, one entry per CDR3 protein. Of 670,000 or so distinct CDR3 sequences in the sample, 15% to 20% are singletons; the top ten hold about 20%. What these receptors recognize is not known. The sequenced material came from blood, either unsorted or a sorted T cell fraction (not recorded which). The receptors were gathered from a male donor with ankylosing spondylitis.

In its sample, this clonotype was seen a few times. The chain has TRBV6-1 and TRBJ2-7, with 8 bases fitting TRBD2. V was pared by 6 bases and J by 3 bases, with 4 bases of the junction left unmatched. The V gene's germline CDR1 is MNHNS and CDR2 SASEGT. This CDR3 is built from 13 residues. The CDR3 protein is CASRGTSLYEQYF. As DNA, the CDR3 is TGTGCCAGCAGAGGGACTAGTCTCTACGAGCAGTACTTC.

The J gene is TRBJ2-7, the V gene TRBV19; the D gene could be TRBD1 or TRBD2 (5 bases each). V was pared by 5 bases and J by 0 bases, with 14 bases between. The V gene's germline CDR1 is LNHDA and CDR2 SQIVND (reference sequence). The CDR3 length is 15 residues. CDR3 amino acids: CASSFPGRDSYEQYF. The CDR3 coding sequence is TGTGCCAGTAGTTTCCCGGGACGCGACTCCTACGAGCAGTACTTC.

This chain connects TRBV12-3 or TRBV12-4 to TRBJ1-1; TRBD1 matches 9 bases. Trimming cost V 6 bases and J 4 bases; bases outside gene matches: 9. The CDR3 has 15 residues. The CDR3 loop reads CASSPGDREGTEAFF. In nucleotides, the CDR3 is TGTGCCAGCAGCCCCGGGGACAGGGAAGGCACTGAAGCTTTCTTT.

The sample holds one count of this clonotype. The rearrangement links TRBV4-2 to TRBJ2-3; 12 bases agree with TRBD2. Germline CDR1 reads LGHNA; CDR2 reads YNFKEQ. J gave up 2 bases and V 3 bases, and 6 bases lay outside the gene matches. The CDR3 is made up of 17 amino acids. In DNA form, the CDR3 reads TGTGCCAGCAGCCAGCCACTAGCGGGGGGCCCCACAGATACGCAGTATTTT. Translation: CASSQPLAGGPTDTQYF.

The chain has TRBV29-1 and TRBJ2-2; tentative D call: TRBD1 (5 bases). The CDR3 has 13 residues. Trimming stripped 7 bases from V and 2 bases from J, with 11 bases between. CDR1 is SQVTM, CDR2 ANQGSEA, per germline. This chain's CDR3 is CSARQRNTGELFF. The CDR3 coding sequence is TGCAGCGCGCGACAGAGAAACACCGGGGAGCTGTTTTTT.

This clonotype has just a few counts. The J gene is TRBJ1-3, the V gene TRBV6-6; no reliable D call. The CDR3 runs 12 residues. V gave up 6 bases and J gave up 3 bases, with 6 bases separating them. CDR1 MNHNY and CDR2 SVGAGI come from the germline V gene (reference sequence). CDR3 nucleotide sequence: TGTGCCAGCAGGGGTAGTGGAAACACCATATATTTT. Protein product: CASRGSGNTIYF.

This clonotype has just a few counts. The J gene is TRBJ1-4, the V gene TRBV5-1, with D tentatively TRBD1 (6 bases). Germline assignment: CDR1 SGHRS and CDR2 YFSETQ. Trimming took off 2 bases at V and 10 bases at J, with 15 bases between the two ends. CDR3 length: 14 residues. CDR3 in DNA: TGCGCCAGCAGCTTATGGACAGCCGAAGGAAAACTGTTTTTT. Its protein is CASSLWTAEGKLFF.

This clonotype came up a few times. The rearrangement joins TRBV30 to TRBJ2-1; 7 positions match TRBD2. The CDR3 runs 15 residues. The junction had 12 bases not matched to a gene; V was cut back by 2 bases and J by 8 bases. Per the germline V gene, CDR1 is GTSNPN and CDR2 is SVGIG (reference sequence). Here the CDR3 DNA reads TGTGCCTGGAGTATGGGAGCGGGGTTAGTGGATGAGCAGTTCTTC. Residues: CAWSMGAGLVDEQFF.

The chain couples TRBV5-1 to TRBJ2-3, with D possibly matching TRBD2 (7 bases). Trimming removed 2 bases at V and 0 bases at J, with 13 bases between. The CDR3 loop spans 16 amino acids. Germline CDR1 SGHRS, CDR2 YFSETQ. CDR3 loop: CASSFLRGRSTDTQYF. Written as DNA, the CDR3 is TGCGCCAGCAGCTTTTTGCGGGGGCGTAGCACAGATACGCAGTATTTT.

This clonotype was seen a single time. CDR3 nucleotide sequence: TGTGCCAGTTTGGGGGCGAATTCGAACACCGGGGAGCTGTTTTTT. Its translation: CASLGANSNTGELFF. The V gene is TRBV7-9, the J gene TRBJ2-2, with D maybe TRBD1 (6 bases). The V gene's germline CDR1 is SEHNR and CDR2 FQNEAQ (reference sequence). The CDR3 sequence is 15 residues long. Trimming left V 9 bases short and J 0 bases short, with 14 bases between.

The chain is built from TRBV20-1 and TRBJ1-4; maybe TRBD1 (6 bases). The CDR3 extends over 17 amino acids. Trimming removed 5 bases at V and 7 bases at J, with 26 bases between. Per the germline V gene, CDR1 is DFQATT and CDR2 is SNEGSKA (reference sequence). For the CDR3, the DNA is TGCAGTGCTCTAAACCCTGGCTGGGGGGCTGTTAGTGAAAAACTGTTTTTT. It translates to CSALNPGWGAVSEKLFF.

This chain uses TRBV10-3 with TRBJ1-1, with 7 positions matching TRBD1. J gave up 2 bases and V 4 bases, and 10 bases lay outside the gene matches. The CDR3 has 16 residues. Germline values: CDR1 ENHRY, CDR2 SYGVKD. The CDR3 bases are TGTGCCATCAGTGCGGGTCGAACAGGGGATAACACTGAAGCTTTCTTT. It is translated as CAISAGRTGDNTEAFF.

The chain uses TRBV9 and TRBJ2-5, with 7 bases lining up with TRBD2. CDR3 length: 17 amino acids. The trim removed 0 bases at V and 1 base at J, leaving 9 bases unmatched. Germline assignment: CDR1 SGDLS and CDR2 YYNGEE. The CDR3 reads CASSVGGGANPQETQYF. The CDR3 DNA reads as TGTGCCAGCAGCGTAGGGGGAGGGGCTAACCCCCAAGAGACCCAGTACTTC.

The chain links TRBV3-1 to TRBJ2-3; D unclear. Trimming took 4 bases from V and 0 from J, leaving 14 bases between them. CDR1 LGHDT and CDR2 YNNKEL come from the germline V gene (reference sequence). This CDR3 is built from 16 residues. The CDR3 loop is CASSPTTAISTDTQYF. The CDR3 DNA reads TGTGCCAGCAGCCCCACTACAGCGATAAGCACAGATACGCAGTATTTT.

This clonotype has a handful of counts. This chain connects TRBV12-3 or TRBV12-4 to TRBJ2-2; D remains ambiguous. V lost 3 bases and J lost 2, with 7 bases in between. This CDR3 spans 14 amino acids. The CDR3 bases are TGTGCCAGCAGTTTTTTGGATAACACCGGGGAGCTGTTTTTT. Protein product: CASSFLDNTGELFF.

The chain is built from TRBV4-1 and TRBJ1-1, with no clear D. Germline-derived CDR1 and CDR2 are MGHRA and YSYEKL. The CDR3 runs 14 residues. V lost 1 base to trimming and J lost 1 base, with 7 bases between them. CDR3 in amino acids: CASSQVSPNTEAFF. For the CDR3, the DNA is TGCGCCAGCAGCCAAGTTTCCCCGAACACTGAAGCTTTCTTT.

This clonotype was detected ten times or more. The chain employs TRBV12-3 or TRBV12-4 and TRBJ1-1, with D possibly TRBD1 on 6 matching bases. CDR3 length: 15 amino acids. With 2 bases removed from V and 1 base from J, the gap between germline ends came to 11 bases. CDR3 residues: CASSLTGMGNTEAFF. CDR3 DNA: TGTGCCAGCAGTTTAACAGGGATGGGGAACACTGAAGCTTTCTTT.

The chain has TRBV20-1 and TRBJ1-2; D perhaps matches TRBD1 (6 bases). The V gene's germline CDR1 is DFQATT and CDR2 SNEGSKA (reference sequence). The CDR3 length is 12 residues. Trimming removed 0 bases from V and 8 bases from J, with 10 bases in between. CDR3 amino acids: CSAREGHDGYTF. The CDR3 bases are TGCAGTGCTAGAGAGGGACACGACGGCTACACCTTC.

V and J are TRBV18 and TRBJ1-5; maybe TRBD1 (5 bases). Germline CDR1 KGHSH, CDR2 LQKENI. This CDR3 has 15 residues. Trimming left V 1 base short and J 5 bases short, with 12 bases between. CDR3 coding DNA: TGTGCCAGCTCACCACGGCAGGGCAGGGATCAGCCCCAGCATTTT. Residues: CASSPRQGRDQPQHF.

This clonotype was recorded a few times. The rearrangement links TRBV20-1 to TRBJ2-2; D not certain. The V gene's germline CDR1 is DFQATT and CDR2 SNEGSKA (reference sequence). The CDR3 is 12 residues long. V was shortened by 3 bases and J by 6 bases, with 8 bases between the two germline ends. Here the CDR3 reads CSASLGPGELFF. The CDR3 nucleotides are TGCAGTGCTAGTCTGGGTCCCGGGGAGCTGTTTTTT.

The V gene is TRBV4-1, the J gene TRBJ2-7; D remains unclear. CDR1 MGHRA and CDR2 YSYEKL come from the germline V gene. The CDR3 loop spans 15 amino acids. V was cut by 0 bases and J by 3 bases, with 12 bases left in between. The CDR3 bases are TGCGCCAGCAGCCAAGACCGAAATCAATACTACGAGCAGTACTTC. Its translation: CASSQDRNQYYEQYF.

In this sample, this clonotype turned up a few times. V gene TRBV18 combines with J gene TRBJ2-3; no definite D call. CDR1 is KGHSH, CDR2 LQKENI, per germline. This CDR3 is 13 amino acids long. V was cut by 2 bases and J by 5 bases, with 8 bases left in between. CDR3 residues: CASSPVSEDTQYF. CDR3 in DNA: TGTGCCAGCTCACCAGTCTCTGAAGATACGCAGTATTTT.

This clonotype was seen more than once but under ten times. DNA of the CDR3: TGCAGTGCTAGAGTTTCCCCAAGGCTAGCGGGCTCCTACGAGCAGTACTTC. Protein sequence: CSARVSPRLAGSYEQYF. The chain combines TRBV20-1 with TRBJ2-7, with 8 bases fitting TRBD2. CDR1 and CDR2 from the germline V gene are DFQATT and SNEGSKA (reference sequence). CDR3 length: 17 amino acids. V was clipped by 1 base and J by 0 bases; unmatched bases: 11.

This clonotype was seen only a few times. CDR3 nucleotide sequence: TGCAGCGCCTCACGGGCAGGGGAGCCCCGGACCCAGTACTTC. Protein: CSASRAGEPRTQYF. V gene TRBV29-1 combines with J gene TRBJ2-5; TRBD1 might be the D (6 bases). The V gene lost 7 bases and the J gene lost 7 bases, with 22 bases spanning the gap. Germline V gene data show CDR1 as SQVTM and CDR2 as ANQGSEA. This CDR3 comprises 14 residues.

The rearrangement links TRBV3-1 to TRBJ2-1; 11 bases agree with TRBD2. With 4 bases clipped from V and 7 bases from J, the junction kept 12 bases outside the gene matches. Germline assignment: CDR1 LGHDT and CDR2 YNNKEL (reference sequence). CDR3 length equals 17 residues. This chain's CDR3 is CASSLRGLTSGVNEQFF. The DNA for the CDR3 is TGTGCCAGCAGCCTCCGGGGTCTGACTAGCGGGGTGAATGAGCAGTTCTTC.

Comment on this clonotype: With a much larger clone just one base away, this may be a read error. The chain recombines TRBV5-1 with TRBJ1-1, with TRBD1 identical over 7 bases. The V and J ends lost 0 bases and 5 bases, in that order; junction bases with no gene match: 1. The CDR3 consists of 13 residues. Looked up from germline, CDR1 is SGHRS and CDR2 is YFSETQ. The CDR3 region is CASSLGDRTEAFF. DNA for the CDR3: TGCGCCAGCAGCTTGGGGGACAGAACTGAAGCTTTCTTT.

The J gene is TRBJ2-1, the V gene TRBV19; 7 positions agree with TRBD2. V lost 3 bases, J lost 6 bases, and 2 bases stayed unmatched. The CDR3 spans 13 residues. Germline-derived CDR1 and CDR2 are LNHDA and SQIVND (reference sequence). The CDR3 spells CASSILAANEQFF. For the CDR3, the DNA is TGTGCCAGTAGTATTCTAGCGGCCAATGAGCAGTTCTTC.

The chain combines TRBV2 with TRBJ1-2; D ambiguous. Trimming left V 0 bases short and J 8 bases short, with 19 bases between. CDR1 and CDR2 (germline): SNHLY, FYNNEI. This CDR3 region has 16 residues. This CDR3 reads CASSEAIVRDRLGYTF. CDR3 nucleotide sequence: TGTGCCAGCAGTGAAGCGATTGTACGGGATCGACTCGGCTACACCTTC.

Comments on this clonotype: This is likely a read error, given that the CDR3 carries no conserved phenylalanine or tryptophan at its end. The V gene is TRBV7-9, the J gene TRBJ2-7, with D perhaps matching TRBD1 or TRBD2 (5 bases each). The germline V gene encodes CDR1 SEHNR and CDR2 FQNEAQ (reference sequence). The CDR3 covers 14 residues. V was cut by 1 base and J by 3 bases, with 10 bases left in between. Here the CDR3 reads CASSLGGARYEQYL. DNA for the CDR3: TGTGCCAGCAGCTTAGGAGGGGCGCGCTACGAGCAGTACTTG.

This clonotype was observed a few times. The chain uses TRBV3-1 and TRBJ1-6; 7 nucleotides agree with TRBD1. Trimming cost V 2 bases and J 6 bases; bases outside gene matches: 1. There are 14 residues in the CDR3. Germline lookup yields CDR1 LGHDT and CDR2 YNNKEL (reference sequence). The CDR3 region is CASSQRQGNSPLHF. Written as DNA, the CDR3 is TGTGCCAGCAGCCAAAGACAGGGTAATTCACCCCTCCACTTT.

This clonotype appeared a few times. The V gene is TRBV7-9, the J gene TRBJ1-1; no clear D. Trimming removed 2 bases at V and 3 bases at J, with 10 bases between. The CDR3 runs to 14 residues. Germline V gene data show CDR1 as SEHNR and CDR2 as FQNEAQ (reference sequence). For the CDR3, the DNA is TGTGCCAGCAGCTTACTTCAGGATGACACTGAAGCTTTCTTT. This encodes CASSLLQDDTEAFF.

This clonotype was observed a handful of times. This chain uses TRBV5-5 with TRBJ1-1; D is possibly TRBD1 (5 bases). V lost 4 bases to trimming and J lost 0 bases, with 16 bases between them. This CDR3 is 16 amino acids long. Germline CDR1 SGHKS, CDR2 YYEKEE (reference sequence). The CDR3 reads CASSLLPGVMNTEAFF. CDR3 DNA: TGTGCCAGCAGCCTCCTTCCGGGGGTCATGAACACTGAAGCTTTCTTT.